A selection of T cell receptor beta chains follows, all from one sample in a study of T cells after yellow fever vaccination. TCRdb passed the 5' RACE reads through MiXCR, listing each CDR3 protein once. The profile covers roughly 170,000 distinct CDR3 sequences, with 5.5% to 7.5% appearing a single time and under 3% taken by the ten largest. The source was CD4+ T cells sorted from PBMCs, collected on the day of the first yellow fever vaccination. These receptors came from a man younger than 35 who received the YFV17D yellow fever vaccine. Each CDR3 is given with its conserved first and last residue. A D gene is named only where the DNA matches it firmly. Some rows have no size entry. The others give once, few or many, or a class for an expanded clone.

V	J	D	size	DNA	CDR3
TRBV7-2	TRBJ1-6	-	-	TGTGCCAGCAGCCCTCACGGGGGGATACCCCTCCACTTT	CASSPHGGIPLHF
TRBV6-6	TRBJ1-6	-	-	TGTGCCAGCAGTCAACAGGGTCCGGGGCTGGGGTCACCCCTCCACTTT	CASSQQGPGLGSPLHF
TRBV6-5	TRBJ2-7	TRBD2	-	TGTGCCAGCAGTTACCGCCGAGCGGGGGTCGAGCAGTACTTC	CASSYRRAGVEQYF
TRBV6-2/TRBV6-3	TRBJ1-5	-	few	TGTGCCAGCAGTTACGGGGGGCTTTTAGCCCAGCATTTT	CASSYGGLLAQHF
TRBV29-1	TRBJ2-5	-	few	TGCAGCGTTGATCTGGAGGCCCTCCAAGAGACCCAGTACTTC	CSVDLEALQETQYF
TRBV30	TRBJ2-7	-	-	TGTGCCTGGAGTGTATCGGTAGGCGAGCAGTACTTC	CAWSVSVGEQYF
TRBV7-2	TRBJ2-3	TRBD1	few	TGTGCCAGCAGCCGAGACAGGGTTACTGGAGATACGCAGTATTTT	CASSRDRVTGDTQYF
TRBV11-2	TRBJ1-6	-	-	TGTGCCAGCAGCTCCCGGGACACCAATTCACCCCTCCACTTT	CASSSRDTNSPLHF
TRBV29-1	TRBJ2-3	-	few	TGCAGCGTTCGGGACCGCCTATTTACGCAGTATTTT	CSVRDRLFTQYF
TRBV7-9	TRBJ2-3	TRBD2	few	TGTGCCAGCAGCTTCTCCGGGACTAGCGGGGTAGATACGCAGTATTTT	CASSFSGTSGVDTQYF
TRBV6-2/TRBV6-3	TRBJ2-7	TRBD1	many	TGTGCCAGCATCACCCCCCAGGGACAGGGGGCAAGTGAGCAGTACTTC	CASITPQGQGASEQYF
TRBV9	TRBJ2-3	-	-	TGTGCCAGCAGTGGAGATACGCAGTATTTT	CASSGDTQYF
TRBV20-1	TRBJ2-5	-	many	TGCAGTGCTAGACGAGGGACCGGACAAGAGACCCAGTACTTC	CSARRGTGQETQYF
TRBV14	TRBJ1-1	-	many	TGTGCCAGCAAGGATCGCAGCTACACTGAAGCTTTCTTT	CASKDRSYTEAFF
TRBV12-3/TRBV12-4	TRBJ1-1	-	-	TGTGCCAGCAGTCTCACCCGTGAAGCTTTCTTT	CASSLTREAFF
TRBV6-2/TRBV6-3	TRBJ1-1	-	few	TGTGCCAGCAGGCCGGACTTGAACACTGAAGCTTTCTTT	CASRPDLNTEAFF
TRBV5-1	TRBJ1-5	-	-	TGCGCTAGTTCTACGCAAGGAGGCAATCAGCCCCAGCATTTT	CASSTQGGNQPQHF
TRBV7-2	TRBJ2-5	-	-	TGTGCCAGCAGCATGGGACGAGGGGTTGGGGAGACCCAGTACTTC	CASSMGRGVGETQYF
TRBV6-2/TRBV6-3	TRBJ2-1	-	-	TGTGCCAGCAGTTTGTCACGGTGGGGCGATGAGCAGTTCTTC	CASSLSRWGDEQFF
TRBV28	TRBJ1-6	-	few	TGTGCCAGCATCAAGGGGGGGTACGGTTCACCCCTCCACTTT	CASIKGGYGSPLHF
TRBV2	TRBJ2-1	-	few	TGTGCCAGCCACGACCCAGGCACCTACAATGAGCAGTTCTTC	CASHDPGTYNEQFF
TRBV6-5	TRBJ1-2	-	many	TGTGCCAGCAGTCACGACAGCTACTATGGCTACACCTTC	CASSHDSYYGYTF
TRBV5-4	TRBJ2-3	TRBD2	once	TGTGCCAGCAGCGACCAAGCGGGGGGAGATACGCAGTATTTT	CASSDQAGGDTQYF
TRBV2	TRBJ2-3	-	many	TGTGCCAGCAGTCGGTTTTACACAGATACGCAGTATTTT	CASSRFYTDTQYF
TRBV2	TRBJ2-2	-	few	TGTGCCAGCAGCTACACTCCAGGGAACACCGGGGAGCTGTTTTTT	CASSYTPGNTGELFF
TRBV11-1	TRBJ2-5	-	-	TGTGCCAGCAGCGCAGACAGGATCCAAGAGACCCAGTACTTC	CASSADRIQETQYF
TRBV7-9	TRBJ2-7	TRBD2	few	TGTGCCAGTCGACTAGCGGGGGCCTACGAGCAGTACTTC	CASRLAGAYEQYF
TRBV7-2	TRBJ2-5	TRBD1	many	TGTGCCAGCAGCCGTACGACAGGGAGAGAGACCCAGTACTTC	CASSRTTGRETQYF
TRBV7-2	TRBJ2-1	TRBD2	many	TGTGCCAGCAGACGGGGGGGGTCTCCCTACAATGAGCAGTTCTTC	CASRRGGSPYNEQFF